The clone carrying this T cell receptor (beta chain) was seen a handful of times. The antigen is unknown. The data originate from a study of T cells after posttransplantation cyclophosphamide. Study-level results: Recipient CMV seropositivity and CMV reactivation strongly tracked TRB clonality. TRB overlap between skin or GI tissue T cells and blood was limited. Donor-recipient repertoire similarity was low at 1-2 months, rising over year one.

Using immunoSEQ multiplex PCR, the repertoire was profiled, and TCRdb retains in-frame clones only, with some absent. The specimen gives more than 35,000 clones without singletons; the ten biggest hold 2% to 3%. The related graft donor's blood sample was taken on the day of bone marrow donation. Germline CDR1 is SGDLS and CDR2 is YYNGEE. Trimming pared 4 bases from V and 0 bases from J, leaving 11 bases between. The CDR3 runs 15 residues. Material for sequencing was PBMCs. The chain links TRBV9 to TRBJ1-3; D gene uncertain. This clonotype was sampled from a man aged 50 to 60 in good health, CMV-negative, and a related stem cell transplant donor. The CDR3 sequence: CASSPRVGSGNTIYF. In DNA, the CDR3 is TGTGCCAGCAGCCCCCGGGTGGGCTCTGGAAACACCATATATTTT.